This entry features one T cell receptor (beta chain) sequence. Its antigen is unidentified. Donors comprised healthy HIV-negative adults lacking recent acute infections or vaccinations. The donors, all of them Caucasian adults, lived in Nashville, Tennessee. Produced via immunoSEQ multiplex PCR; TCRdb's table is partial and in-frame only. Of millions of clones listed, more than 80% are singletons. Trimming took off 1 base at V and 2 bases at J, with 6 bases between the two ends. Germline CDR1 reads LNHNV; CDR2 reads YYDKDF (reference sequence). The CDR3 is made up of 13 amino acids. This entry is derived from a study of shared clonotypes between healthy human individuals. Study results and caveats: Across subsets, estimated richness was generally greater for naive than for memory populations. Only blood samples were collected, and tissue repertoires likely differ.

The sample comprised naive CD4+ T cells from PBMCs. Subset: CD45RA+ positively selected. This sequence joins TRBV15 and TRBJ2-7; D call uncertain. The sequence came from a young man in good health. Some clones in this sample may be carry-over from other donors' samples. CDR3 coding DNA: TGTGCCACCAGCAGAGGCCTAGCCTACGAGCAGTACTTC. Its translation is CATSRGLAYEQYF. The full variable domain, with the rest looked up from reference TRBV15 and TRBJ2-7, is DAMVIQNPRYQVTQFGKPVTLSCSQTLNHNVMYWYQQKSSQAPKLLFHYYDKDFNNEADTPDNFQSRRPNTSFCFLDIRSPGLGDTAMYLCATSRGLAYEQYFGPGTRLTVT.